This T cell receptor beta chain was observed in a study of beta chain features in type 1 diabetes. Study findings and constraints: Among patients, naive, central memory and Treg TCRB repertoires appeared more similar than among healthy donors. VDJ junctions in type 1 diabetes patients carried more deletions and fewer insertions.

Cells sorted by CD45RO/CCR7/CD25/CD127/CD95/CD27 comprised CD4+ naive, central memory, regulatory and stem cell-like memory cells. This clone was seen a few times. The antigen remains unidentified. cDNA synthesis used the whole RNA isolate, giving expressed TCRB sequences. Naive, central memory and regulatory T cell samples averaged about 3.57 million immunoSEQ reads each. Produced via immunoSEQ multiplex PCR; TCRdb's table is partial and in-frame only. The table includes 250,000 to 350,000 clones, around 15% detected once. This CDR3 is 14 amino acids long. Trimming removed 10 bases from V and 5 bases from J, with 17 bases in between. Per the germline V gene, CDR1 is MNHNS and CDR2 is SASEGT.

The chain is built from TRBV6-1 and TRBJ2-2; TRBD2 might be the D (5 bases). Sample: central memory CD4+ T cells from blood. The TCR originated in a man aged 25-45 years in good health. The CDR3 here is CATRVEDRTGELFF. The CDR3 DNA reads TGTGCCACGAGGGTAGAAGACCGGACCGGGGAGCTGTTTTTT.